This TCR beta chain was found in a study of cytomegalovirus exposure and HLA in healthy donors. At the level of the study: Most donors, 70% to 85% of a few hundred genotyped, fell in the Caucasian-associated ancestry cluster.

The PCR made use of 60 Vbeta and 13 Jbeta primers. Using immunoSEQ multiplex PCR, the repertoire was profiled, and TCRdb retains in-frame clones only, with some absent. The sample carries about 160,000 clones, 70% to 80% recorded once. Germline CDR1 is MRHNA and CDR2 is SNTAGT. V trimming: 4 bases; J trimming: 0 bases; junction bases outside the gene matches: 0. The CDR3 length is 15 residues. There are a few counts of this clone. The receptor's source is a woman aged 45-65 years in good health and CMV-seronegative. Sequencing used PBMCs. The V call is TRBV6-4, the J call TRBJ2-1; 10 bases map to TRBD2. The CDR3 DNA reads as TGTGCCAGCAGTGGGACTAGCGGCTCCTACAATGAGCAGTTCTTC. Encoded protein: CASSGTSGSYNEQFF.